The present entry profiles one T cell receptor (beta chain) with its context. Germline V gives CDR1 MNHNS, CDR2 SASEGT. The length of the CDR3 is 16 residues. J was trimmed by 5 bases and V by 3 bases; bases with no gene match: 12. An amount of RNA that ranged from roughly 0.5 to 1 ug was reverse transcribed with random hexamers. It was immunoSEQ multiplex PCR that amplified TCR beta CDR3 across 54 Vbeta and 13 Jbeta. A single record per CDR3 protein comes from TCRdb applying MiXCR to the immunoSEQ multiplex PCR reads. The sample shows fewer than 200,000 distinct CDR3 sequences, roughly 95% of them seen only once. Bulk CD8+ and CD4+ cells came from magnetic negative isolation; CD8+ TEMRA by FACS. This specimen belongs to a study of CD8 T cells in Susac syndrome.

The source is a human donor with multiple sclerosis. This chain connects TRBV6-1 to TRBJ2-5; 7 bases line up with TRBD1. Sequenced: CD8+ T cells from PBMCs. This chain's CDR3 is CASSDINDRATETQYF. The CDR3 nucleotides are TGTGCCAGCAGTGACATAAACGACAGGGCAACCGAGACCCAGTACTTC.